This TCR beta chain was documented in a study of CD8+CD57+ T cells in acquired aplastic anemia. To note about this clonotype: Its antigen is as yet unknown.

Germline values: CDR1 SGHVS, CDR2 FQNEAQ. V shed 5 bases, J shed 2 bases, and the junction held 11 bases outside the gene matches. The CDR3 spans 18 residues. Findings and limits, study-wide: Patients and controls turned out to have 25 to 35 CD8+ CDR3 sequences in common.

Genomic DNA constituted the template upon which TCR beta VDJ and CDR3 profiling was performed. MiXCR was run by TCRdb on the reads, yielding one entry per CDR3 protein. The repertoire holds around 180,000 distinct CDR3 sequences, with just under 65% as singletons. Sequencing was carried out using sorted CD4+, CD8+, or CD8+CD57+ T cells (not recorded which) from PBMCs. The receptor's source is a human donor in good health. The chain couples TRBV7-8 to TRBJ1-5, with 11 bases matching TRBD1. CDR3 coding DNA: TGTGCCAGCAGCCCCCTCCCCGGGACAGGGGGTCGCAATCAGCCCCAGCATTTT. It specifies CASSPLPGTGGRNQPQHF. The full variable domain, its missing parts supplied by reference TRBV7-8 and TRBJ1-5, is GAGVSQSPRYKVAKRGQDVALRCDPISGHVSLFWYQQALGQGPEFLTYFQNEAQLDKSGLPSDRFFAERPEGSVSTLKIQRTQQEDSAVYLCASSPLPGTGGRNQPQHFGDGTRLSIL.